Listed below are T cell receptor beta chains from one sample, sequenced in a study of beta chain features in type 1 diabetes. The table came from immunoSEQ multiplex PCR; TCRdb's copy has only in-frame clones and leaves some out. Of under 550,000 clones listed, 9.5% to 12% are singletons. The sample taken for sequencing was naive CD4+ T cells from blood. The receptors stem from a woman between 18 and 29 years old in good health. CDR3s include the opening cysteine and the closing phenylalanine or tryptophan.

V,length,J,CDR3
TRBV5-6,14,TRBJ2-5,CASSSTGEGETQYF
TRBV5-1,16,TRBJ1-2,CASSLEGPTGYDGYTF
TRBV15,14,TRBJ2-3,CATSRGGGTDTQYF
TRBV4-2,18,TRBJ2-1,CASSQAGVGELSYNEQFF
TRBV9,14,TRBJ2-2,CASSVTGGSRELFF
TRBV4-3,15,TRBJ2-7,CASSQVAGASYEQYF
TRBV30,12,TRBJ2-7,CAWRTGIYEQYF
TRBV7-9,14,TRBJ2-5,CASSLTSFLETQYF
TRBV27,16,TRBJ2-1,CASSLEQNRANGEQFF
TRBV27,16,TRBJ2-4,CASSPIGELAKNIQYF
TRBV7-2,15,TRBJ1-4,CASSLVQGANEKLFF
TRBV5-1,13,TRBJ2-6,CASSPSGANVLTF
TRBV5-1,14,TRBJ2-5,CASSSSVSQETQYF
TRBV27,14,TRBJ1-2,CASSLGVRGYGYTF
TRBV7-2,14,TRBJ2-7,CASSFYQSSYEQYF
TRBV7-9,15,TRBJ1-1,CASSPQQGSGTEAFF
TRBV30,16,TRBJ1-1,CAWNSLLVRDGGEAFF
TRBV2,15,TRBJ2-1,CASSENRGGDNEQFF
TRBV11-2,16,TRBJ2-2,CASSSLGQLNTGELFF
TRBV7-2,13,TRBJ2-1,CASSLGVGLHEFF
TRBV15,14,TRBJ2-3,CATSRGASTDTQYF
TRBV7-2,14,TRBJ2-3,CASSFGGGTDTQYF
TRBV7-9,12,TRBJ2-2,CASKRSTGELFF
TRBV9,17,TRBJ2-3,CASSVASLSGSTDTQYF
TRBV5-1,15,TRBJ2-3,CASSRGGSAADTQYF
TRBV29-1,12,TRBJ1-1,CSADRGNTEAFF
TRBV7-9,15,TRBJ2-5,CASSLAGAPTETQYF
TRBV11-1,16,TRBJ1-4,CASSPGRQASGEKLFF
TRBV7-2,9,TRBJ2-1,CASGGEQFF
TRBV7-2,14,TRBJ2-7,CASSSQDGSYEQYF
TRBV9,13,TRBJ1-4,CASSVFGSEKLFF
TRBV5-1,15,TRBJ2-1,CASSLAGALYNEQFF
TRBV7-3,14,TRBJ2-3,CASSFSGGTDTQYF
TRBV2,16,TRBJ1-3,CASSEALLSSGNTIYF
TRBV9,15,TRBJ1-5,CASSPRTGENQPQHF
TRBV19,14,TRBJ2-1,CASKTGLTKGEQFF
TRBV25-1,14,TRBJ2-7,CATARQGGAYEQYF
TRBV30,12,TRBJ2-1,CAWSSLNNEQFF
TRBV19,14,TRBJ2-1,CASSPDIIEMGQFF
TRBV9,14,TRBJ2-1,CASSVGSIYNEQFF
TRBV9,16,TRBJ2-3,CASSVRYRGQADTQYF
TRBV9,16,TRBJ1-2,CASSVVIGTGSYGYTF
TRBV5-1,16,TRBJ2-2,CASSPGGLLNTGELFF
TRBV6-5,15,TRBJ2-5,CASSYSGGRIETQYF
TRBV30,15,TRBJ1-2,CAWSVRELRSYGYTF
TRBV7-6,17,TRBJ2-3,CASTPRLAGDSTDTQYF
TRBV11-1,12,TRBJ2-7,CASSRDRGEQYF
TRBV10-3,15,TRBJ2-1,CAISLGQVLYNEQFF
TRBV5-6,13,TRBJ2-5,CASSFRNQETQYF
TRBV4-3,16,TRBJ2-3,CASSPLSGRAQDTQYF
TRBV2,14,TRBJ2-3,CASRRTGSTDTQYF
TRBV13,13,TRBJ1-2,CASRRQGSYGYTF
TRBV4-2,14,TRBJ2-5,CASSPYRGRETQYF
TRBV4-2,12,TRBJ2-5,CASSQREETQYF